This TCR beta chain was profiled in a study of blood T cells in healthy people across ages. Study overall: Per two T cells, about one barcoded beta molecule was captured through template switching. Study findings and constraints: Fewer expanded clones and more diversity marked long-lived versus aged donors.

Next came a second PCR, run for about 7 to 11 cycles, which used a sample-barcoded 5' primer along with a J-beta primer mix. TCRdb re-analysed the 5' RACE reads in MiXCR, keeping a single row per CDR3 protein. The sample includes 780,000 or so distinct CDR3 sequences, roughly 50% of them seen just once. Remarks on this clonotype: The antigen remains undetermined.

The CDR3 has 13 amino acids. Between the trimmed V and J ends, which lost 4 bases and 6 bases, there was a span of 14 bases. Germline V gene data show CDR1 as SGHRS and CDR2 as YFSETQ. Whenever a sample was processed, at least 6.5 million PBMCs were isolated. The clonotype was recovered from a man at least 80 years old in good health. What was sequenced was blood. This chain connects TRBV5-1 to TRBJ2-7; no firm D call. CDR3 DNA: TGCGCCAGCAGCCCGACGGGTTCGCGCGAGCAGTACTTC. This codes for CASSPTGSREQYF.